This T cell receptor beta chain was retrieved from a study of Ad26.COV2.S vaccination and SARS-CoV-2 variants. About the study: Intramuscular Ad26.COV2.S doses were given once or twice, 56 days apart.

This sample's treatment: about 20 received Ad26.COV2.S at low or high dose, single or two shots; 5 received placebo; per-sample allocation not given. The samples date from day 63 after the first vaccine or placebo injection. Libraries were prepared by immunoSEQ multiplex PCR; TCRdb keeps only in-frame clonotypes and omits some of them. The table includes a few hundred thousand clones, roughly 87% detected once. The CDR3 has 13 residues. V gave up 3 bases and J gave up 8 bases, with 13 bases separating them. Germline assignment: CDR1 GTSNPN and CDR2 SVGIG (reference sequence). The rearrangement uses TRBV30 and TRBJ2-2, with D unresolved. The sequences come from peripheral blood, collected in a trial of Ad26.COV2.S vaccine versus placebo. This clonotype originated in a person between 18 and 59 years old who received the Ad26.COV2.S COVID-19 vaccine or a placebo. This CDR3 is CAWSADIGGELFF. As DNA, the CDR3 is TGTGCCTGGAGCGCTGACATCGGGGGGGAGCTGTTTTTT.